Listed below are T cell receptor beta chains from one sample, sequenced in a study of shared clonotypes between healthy human individuals. The protocol was immunoSEQ multiplex PCR, while the TCRdb copy is restricted to in-frame clones and leaves out a portion. The table includes 2.5 million or so clones, around nine tenths detected once. Sequencing was carried out using naive CD4+ T cells sorted from blood. Source of these receptors: a young man in good health. The CDR3 runs from the conserved cysteine through the conserved F or W. The order of the fields is J gene, clone size, V gene, D gene, CDR3 length, CDR3 DNA, CDR3 protein. A D gene is named only where the DNA matches it firmly. Only part of the rows carry a size: once, few, many, or a class if the clone is expanded.

>TRBJ2-3|.|TRBV10-2|TRBD2|23
TGCGCCAGCAGTAGGACAGACAATTCCCGCCTTAGTCTCAGCGGGAGGTTCGCAGATACGCAGTATTTT
CASSRTDNSRLSLSGRFADTQYF
>TRBJ1-4|.|TRBV21-1|.|10
TGTGCCAGGAAGAGGGAAAAACTGTTTTTT
CARKREKLFF
>TRBJ1-5|.|TRBV6-7|.|13
TGTGCCAGCAGTGACCAGGGATCTCAGCCCCAGCATTTT
CASSDQGSQPQHF
>TRBJ2-7|.|TRBV19|TRBD1|15
TGTGCCAGTAGAGAGGCGGGACAGGGCAATTACGAGCAGTACTTC
CASREAGQGNYEQYF
>TRBJ2-4|.|TRBV13|.|12
TGTGCCAGCAGCCACGGCGAAACGACTCAGTACTTC
CASSHGETTQYF
>TRBJ2-5|.|TRBV19|.|14
TGTGCCAGTAGTATAGGAGGGGGGCAAGAGACCCAGTACTTC
CASSIGGGQETQYF
>TRBJ2-2|.|TRBV7-2|TRBD2|16
TGTGCCAGCAGCTCACATACTAGCGGAAACACCGGGGAGCTGTTTTTT
CASSSHTSGNTGELFF
>TRBJ2-5|many|TRBV5-1|TRBD2|15
TGCGCCAGCAGTACCATAGCGGGAGGGCCGGAGACCCAGTACTTC
CASSTIAGGPETQYF
>TRBJ1-1|.|TRBV6-5|.|16
TGTGCCAGCAGTTACTCGTCAGGCATGAGGAACACTGAAGCTTTCTTT
CASSYSSGMRNTEAFF
>TRBJ2-7|.|TRBV6-1|.|14
TGTGCCAGCACCCCTTTTGTGGAGGTCTACGAGCAGTACTTC
CASTPFVEVYEQYF
>TRBJ2-1|.|TRBV5-1|.|15
TGCGCCAGCAGCTTGGCAGGGCCCTCCTACAATGAGCAGTTCTTC
CASSLAGPSYNEQFF
>TRBJ2-1|.|TRBV11-2|.|14
TGTGCCAGCTCTCGGACCAGCTCCTACAATGAGCAGTTCTTC
CASSRTSSYNEQFF
>TRBJ2-3|.|TRBV9|TRBD2|16
TGTGCCAGCAGCGCCCGGGACTATACAAGCACAGATACGCAGTATTTT
CASSARDYTSTDTQYF
>TRBJ1-1|.|TRBV9|TRBD1|13
TGTGCCAGCCAGGGGGTGGGGAACACTGAAGCTTTCTTT
CASQGVGNTEAFF
>TRBJ2-7|.|TRBV30|.|13
TGTGCCTGGAGTACAGGGTTCTCCTACGAGCAGTACTTC
CAWSTGFSYEQYF
>TRBJ1-6|.|TRBV4-3|.|15
TGCGCCAGCAGCCTCATGCCAGGGACCAATTCACCCCTCCACTTT
CASSLMPGTNSPLHF
>TRBJ2-7|.|TRBV30|TRBD2|14
TGTGCCTGGAGCGGGGGGGTAAGGTCGAACGAGCAGTACTTC
CAWSGGVRSNEQYF
>TRBJ1-1|.|TRBV7-3|.|13
TGTGCCAGCAGCCAGACAGTGAACACTGAAGCTTTCTTT
CASSQTVNTEAFF
>TRBJ2-3|.|TRBV4-3|.|16
TGCGCCAGCAGCCAATCGCTAGACATATCACTAGATACGCAGTATTTT
CASSQSLDISLDTQYF
>TRBJ2-5|.|TRBV12-5|.|13
TGTGCTAGTGGCCCGGGCCTCCAAGAGACCCAGTACTTC
CASGPGLQETQYF
>TRBJ2-3|.|TRBV10-3|TRBD2|15
TGTGCCACCCATCATAGCGGGGCCCGGGTAGATACGCAGTATTTT
CATHHSGARVDTQYF
>TRBJ1-5|.|TRBV5-1|.|15
TGCGCCAGCAGCTTGGCCGGGGGGCAGCTTCAGCCCCAGCATTTT
CASSLAGGQLQPQHF
>TRBJ1-6|.|TRBV5-1|.|13
TGCGCCAGCAGCTTGGATCGTTCTTCACCCCTCCACTTT
CASSLDRSSPLHF
>TRBJ2-7|.|TRBV7-9|TRBD1|15
TGTGCCAGCAGCCTGTGGACAGGTGGAGAAAACGAGCAGTACTTC
CASSLWTGGENEQYF
>TRBJ2-2|.|TRBV9|.|15
TGTGCCAGCAGCGTTGGCTATCCGAACACCGGGGAGCTGTTTTTT
CASSVGYPNTGELFF
>TRBJ1-1|.|TRBV29-1|.|12
TGCAGCGTTGGACAGGCGCAGACTGAAGCTTTCTTT
CSVGQAQTEAFF
>TRBJ2-3|.|TRBV7-9|.|16
TGTGCCAGCAGCTTATCCGGCCAGACCCTCACAGATACGCAGTATTTT
CASSLSGQTLTDTQYF
>TRBJ1-6|.|TRBV6-1|.|15
TGTGCCAGCGGGGCCTACAGCTCCTATAATTCACCCCTCCACTTT
CASGAYSSYNSPLHF
>TRBJ2-3|.|TRBV7-9|TRBD1|16
TGTGCCAGCAGCTCCACGGGACAGGGGAAAGCAGATACGCAGTATTTT
CASSSTGQGKADTQYF
>TRBJ2-7|once|TRBV2|.|15
TGTGCCAGCAGTGGTAGGGGTCATCGCTCCTACGAGCAGTACTTC
CASSGRGHRSYEQYF
>TRBJ2-2|.|TRBV7-7|.|14
TGTGCTAGCAGCTGGGTTTGGGGAACCGGGGAGCTGTTTTTT
CASSWVWGTGELFF
>TRBJ2-7|once|TRBV19|TRBD2|14
TGTGCCAGTAGTCCAACTCGGACTAGCGGGAACGAGTACTTC
CASSPTRTSGNEYF
>TRBJ2-7|.|TRBV2|TRBD2|14
TGTGCCAGCGGTCTAGCGGGAGAGGTCTACGAGCAGTACTTC
CASGLAGEVYEQYF
>TRBJ2-7|.|TRBV7-6|TRBD1|15
TGTGCCAGCAGCTTAGTCTCAGGGGACAGGGGGCCGCAGTACTTC
CASSLVSGDRGPQYF
>TRBJ2-6|.|TRBV2|.|13
TGTGCCAGCGCAAGCTCTGGGGCCAACGTCCTGACTTTC
CASASSGANVLTF
>TRBJ2-5|.|TRBV7-9|.|14
TGTGCCAGCAGCTTAGCCGTCAGCAAAGAGACCCAGTACTTC
CASSLAVSKETQYF
>TRBJ2-7|.|TRBV6-6|.|15
TGTGCCAGCAGTTATATAGTGGGGAGTTCCTACGAGCAGTACTTC
CASSYIVGSSYEQYF
>TRBJ2-7|.|TRBV13|.|15
TGTGCCAGCAGCTTAGACGTCACCCCCTCCTACGAGCAGTACTTC
CASSLDVTPSYEQYF
>TRBJ1-5|.|TRBV19|TRBD1|15
TGTGCCAGTAGTACCCTCGGACAGGGAAATCAGCCCCAGCATTTT
CASSTLGQGNQPQHF
>TRBJ2-1|.|TRBV30|.|13
TGTGCCTGGAGTCGGGGCATGGACAATGAGCAGTTCTTC
CAWSRGMDNEQFF
>TRBJ2-7|.|TRBV22-1|.|12
TGTCCTGGACGGGACCTCTTCTACGAGCAGTACTTC
CPGRDLFYEQYF
>TRBJ2-3|.|TRBV6-4|TRBD2|16
TGTGCCAGCAGTGATAGTACTAGCGCCCTCACAGATACGCAGTATTTT
CASSDSTSALTDTQYF
>TRBJ1-2|few|TRBV2|.|12
TGTGCCAGCAGTGAGGGAATCTATGGCTACACCTTC
CASSEGIYGYTF
>TRBJ2-3|.|TRBV11-3|.|14
TGTGCCAGCAGCTTAGATTCCCACACAGATACGCAGTATTTT
CASSLDSHTDTQYF
>TRBJ1-2|.|TRBV5-1|.|14
TGCGCCAGCAGCTTGGAAGGATCTAACTATGGCTACACCTTC
CASSLEGSNYGYTF
>TRBJ2-3|.|TRBV5-8|.|14
TGTGCCAGCAGCGCTGTCCGTTCTTCTGATACGCAGTATTTT
CASSAVRSSDTQYF
>TRBJ1-1|.|TRBV12-5|.|13
TGTGCTAGTGGTTTACCGGGGGACACTGAAGCTTTCTTT
CASGLPGDTEAFF
>TRBJ1-6|.|TRBV10-1|.|19
TGCGCCAGCATGGTCCCTTGGAAACTTAACGGGACCAGGGATTCACCCCTCCACTTT
CASMVPWKLNGTRDSPLHF
>TRBJ2-3|.|TRBV18|.|14
TGTGCCAGCTCACCACCGTCCTTCACAGATACGCAGTATTTT
CASSPPSFTDTQYF
>TRBJ2-2|.|TRBV27|.|17
TGTGCCAGCAGTTTAATTGCTTTAGCAGCGAACACCGGGGAGCTGTTTTTT
CASSLIALAANTGELFF
>TRBJ2-1|.|TRBV4-2|.|18
TGTGCCAGCAGCCAAGTGTGGAACGGGGCCCTTACATACAATGAGCAGTTCTTC
CASSQVWNGALTYNEQFF
>TRBJ2-1|once|TRBV4-3|TRBD2|20
TGCGCCAGCAGCCAAGATTGGGGGGGGAGAGGGACTGCAAACTACAATGAGCAGTTCTTC
CASSQDWGGRGTANYNEQFF
>TRBJ2-5|.|TRBV19|TRBD2|16
TGTGCCAGTAGTATGGAGCTAGCGGGGGTGGGGAAGACCCAGTACTTC
CASSMELAGVGKTQYF
>TRBJ2-3|.|TRBV30|TRBD2|15
TGTGCCTGGACTCAGGGACTAGCGGGGACAGATACGCAGTATTTT
CAWTQGLAGTDTQYF
>TRBJ2-5|once|TRBV5-4|.|15
TGTGCCAGCAGCCCATTGACAGGTGTCCAAGAGACCCAGTACTTC
CASSPLTGVQETQYF
>TRBJ2-5|.|TRBV7-7|.|13
TGTGCTAGCAGCGTGGGACCACAGGGAGCCCAGTACTTC
CASSVGPQGAQYF
>TRBJ2-5|.|TRBV7-9|.|14
TGTGCCAGCAGCATGGCCCCCGGTCGAGAGACCCAGTACTTC
CASSMAPGRETQYF
>TRBJ1-6|.|TRBV9|TRBD1|16
TGTGCCAGCAGCCCGAGACAGGGTTTGGGTAATTCACCCCTCCACTTT
CASSPRQGLGNSPLHF
>TRBJ2-5|.|TRBV19|.|15
TGTGCCAGTAGTATAGTTAGCGTCGGGCGAGAGACCCAGTACTTC
CASSIVSVGRETQYF
>TRBJ2-3|.|TRBV20-1|.|10
TGCAGTGCGAGAGCAGATACGCAGTATTTT
CSARADTQYF